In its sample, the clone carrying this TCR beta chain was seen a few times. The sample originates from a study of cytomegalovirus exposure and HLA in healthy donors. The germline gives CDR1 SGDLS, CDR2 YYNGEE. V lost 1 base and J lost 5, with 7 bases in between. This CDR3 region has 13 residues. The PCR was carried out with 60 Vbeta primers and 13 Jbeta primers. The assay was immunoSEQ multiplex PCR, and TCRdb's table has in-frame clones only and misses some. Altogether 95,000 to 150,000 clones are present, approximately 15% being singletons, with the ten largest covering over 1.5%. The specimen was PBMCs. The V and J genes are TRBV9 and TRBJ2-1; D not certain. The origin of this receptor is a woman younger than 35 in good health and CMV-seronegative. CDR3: CASSVRLDNEQFF. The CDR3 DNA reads TGTGCCAGCAGCGTACGTCTAGACAATGAGCAGTTCTTC.